This TCR beta chain comes out of a study of blood T cell repertoires in COVID-19. Study information: From the United States, Italy and Spain came samples of acute and convalescent COVID-19. From T cells, B-cell-depleted T cells, or PBMCs came the material, which was cDNA or gDNA.

Source study methods: Amplification of reference gene primers was used by the study to estimate nucleated cell counts. Repertoires were generated with immunoSEQ multiplex PCR, while TCRdb's copy carries only in-frame clones and drops some. V and J calls and clone size are those listed in that table; D and trimming were worked out from the DNA. Seen here are roughly 400,000 clones, about 90% observed once, and the top ten hold 0.55% to 0.75%. The specimen sequenced was PBMCs or T cells enriched from blood (not recorded which). The TCR sequence derives from a man younger than 35 who had recovered from COVID-19.

In DNA form, the CDR3 reads TGTGCCAGCAGCGGGACTTTTAATACTGAAGCTTTCTTT. This sequence encodes CASSGTFNTEAFF. V gene TRBV11-3 combines with J gene TRBJ1-1; possible D gene TRBD1, 5 bases. CDR1 is SGHNT, CDR2 YENEEA, per germline. The ends were cut back, 5 bases at V and 5 bases at J, with 12 bases in the middle. CDR3 length: 13 amino acids.